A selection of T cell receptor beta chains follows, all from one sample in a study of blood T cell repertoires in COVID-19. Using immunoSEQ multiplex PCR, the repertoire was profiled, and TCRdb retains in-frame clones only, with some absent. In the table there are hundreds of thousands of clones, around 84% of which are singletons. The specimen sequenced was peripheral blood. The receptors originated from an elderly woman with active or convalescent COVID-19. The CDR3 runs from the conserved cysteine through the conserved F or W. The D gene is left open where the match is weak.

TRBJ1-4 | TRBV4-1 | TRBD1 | CASSRTGTGGNEKLFF
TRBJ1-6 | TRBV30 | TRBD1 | CACRGRGQSPLHF
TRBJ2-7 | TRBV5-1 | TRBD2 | CASSPIAGGGGSYEQYF
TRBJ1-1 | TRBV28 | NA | CASSGTEAFF
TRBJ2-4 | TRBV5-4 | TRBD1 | CASSRDRGLTKNIQYF
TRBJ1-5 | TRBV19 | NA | CASSPQGQGMNQPQHF
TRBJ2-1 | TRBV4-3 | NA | CASSQDQIWGVVSNEQFF
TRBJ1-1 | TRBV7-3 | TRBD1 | CASSPTGGLYTEAFF
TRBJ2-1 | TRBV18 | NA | CASSPPVSYNEQFF
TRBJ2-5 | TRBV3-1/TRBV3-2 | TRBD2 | CASSQDQSGGAPQETQYF
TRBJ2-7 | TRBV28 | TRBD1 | CASSLRSQGVIYSYEQYF
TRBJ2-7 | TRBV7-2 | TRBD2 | CASSLARLAGVQSTYEQYF
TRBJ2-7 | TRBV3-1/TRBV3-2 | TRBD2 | CASSQGVLSGGQYEQYF
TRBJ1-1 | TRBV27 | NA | CASRPVGRGTEAFF
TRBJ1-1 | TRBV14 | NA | CASKSLEGRNTEAFF
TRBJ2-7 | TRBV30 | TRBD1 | CAWSIPTGGRSAEQYF
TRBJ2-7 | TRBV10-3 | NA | CAIMQGYEQYF
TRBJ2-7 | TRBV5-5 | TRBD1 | CASSPGQSYEQYF
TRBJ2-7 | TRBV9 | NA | CASSVDGQGLTEQYF
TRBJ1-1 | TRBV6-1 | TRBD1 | CASSDIAGGSGAFF
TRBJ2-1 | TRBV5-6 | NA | CASSPGEVEQFF
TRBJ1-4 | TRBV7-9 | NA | CASSLVLRGEKLFF
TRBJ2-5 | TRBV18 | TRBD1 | CASSRTGGPGETQYF
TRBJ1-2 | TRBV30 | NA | CAWSVNWGGGYTF
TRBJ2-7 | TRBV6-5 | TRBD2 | CATLSTSGRNEQYF
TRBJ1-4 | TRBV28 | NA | CASSYAEKLFF
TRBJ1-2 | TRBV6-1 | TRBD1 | CASSERGTGGLWGYTF
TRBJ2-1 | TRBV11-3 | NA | CASSSSPGSAEQFF
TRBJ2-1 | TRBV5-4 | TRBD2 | CASSRGTSGSGYNEQFF
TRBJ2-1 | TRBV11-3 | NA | CASSLTGAVYNEQFF
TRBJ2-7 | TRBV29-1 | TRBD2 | CSAGTSGILTYEQYF
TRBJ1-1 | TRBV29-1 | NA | CSVGHTEAFF
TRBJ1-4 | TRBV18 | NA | CASSPSRINEKLFF
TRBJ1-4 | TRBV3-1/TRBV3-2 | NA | CASSLRELGEKLFF
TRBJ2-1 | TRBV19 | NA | CASTNSWTVTEQFF
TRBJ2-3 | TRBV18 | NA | CASSRADSITDTQYF
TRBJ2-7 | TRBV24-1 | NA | CATNLAASYEQYF
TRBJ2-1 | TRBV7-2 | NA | CASSLGGARGRYNEQFF
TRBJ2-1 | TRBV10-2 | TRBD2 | CASSEQLAGYNEQFF
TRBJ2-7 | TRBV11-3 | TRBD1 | CASSLGSRGFFDEQYF
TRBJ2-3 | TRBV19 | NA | CASSSTGFTDTQYF